This T cell receptor beta chain was sequenced for a study of cytomegalovirus exposure and HLA in healthy donors. Regarding the study as a whole: Reported results showed that the classifier diagnosed cytomegalovirus status with high specificity and sensitivity.

Using immunoSEQ multiplex PCR, the repertoire was profiled, and TCRdb retains in-frame clones only, with some absent. The sample lists hundreds of thousands of clones; about nine tenths were seen once. With respect to this clone: Antigen: not known.

Trimming stripped 7 bases from V and 3 bases from J, with 19 bases between. Germline lookup yields CDR1 LNHDA and CDR2 SQIVND (reference sequence). There are 15 residues in the CDR3. The TCR was taken from a young woman in good health and CMV-seronegative. This rearrangement joins TRBV19 to TRBJ2-7; TRBD1 or TRBD2 may be the D gene (7 bases each). What was sequenced was PBMCs. CDR3 coding DNA: TGTGCCAGTAACCAGGGGGGGACAGCGCTCTACGAGCAGTACTTC. It specifies CASNQGGTALYEQYF.